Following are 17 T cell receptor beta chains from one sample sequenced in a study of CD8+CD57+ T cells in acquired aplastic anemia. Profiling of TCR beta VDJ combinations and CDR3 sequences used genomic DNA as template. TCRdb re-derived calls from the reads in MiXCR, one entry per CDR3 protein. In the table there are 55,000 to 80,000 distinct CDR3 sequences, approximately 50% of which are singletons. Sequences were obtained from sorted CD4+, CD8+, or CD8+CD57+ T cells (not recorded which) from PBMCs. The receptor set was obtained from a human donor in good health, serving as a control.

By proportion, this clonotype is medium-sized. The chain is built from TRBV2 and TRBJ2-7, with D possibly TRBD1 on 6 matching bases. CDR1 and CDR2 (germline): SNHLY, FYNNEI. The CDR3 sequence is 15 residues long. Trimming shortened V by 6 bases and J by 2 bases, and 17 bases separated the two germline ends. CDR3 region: CASSNRVTRTYEQYF. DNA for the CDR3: TGTGCCAGCAGCAACAGGGTTACCCGAACCTACGAGCAGTACTTC.

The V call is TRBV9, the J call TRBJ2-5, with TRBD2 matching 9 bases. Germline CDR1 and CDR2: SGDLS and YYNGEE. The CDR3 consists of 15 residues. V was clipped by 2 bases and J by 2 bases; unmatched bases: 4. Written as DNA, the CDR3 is TGTGCCAGCAGCGTCCCCGCGGGGGGGCAAGAGACCCAGTACTTC. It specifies CASSVPAGGQETQYF.

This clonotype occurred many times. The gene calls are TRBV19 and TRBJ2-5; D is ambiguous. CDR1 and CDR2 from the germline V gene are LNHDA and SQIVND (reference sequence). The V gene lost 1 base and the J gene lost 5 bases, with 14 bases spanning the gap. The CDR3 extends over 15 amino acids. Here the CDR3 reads CASSIARQVGETQYF. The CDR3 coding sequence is TGTGCCAGTAGTATAGCCCGGCAGGTAGGGGAGACCCAGTACTTC.

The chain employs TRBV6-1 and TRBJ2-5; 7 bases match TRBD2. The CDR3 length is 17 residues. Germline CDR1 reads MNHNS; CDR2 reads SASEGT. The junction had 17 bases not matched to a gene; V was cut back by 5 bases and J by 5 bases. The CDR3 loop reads CASSQPGPAGVRETQYF. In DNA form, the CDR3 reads TGTGCCAGCAGTCAACCCGGGCCTGCGGGGGTACGGGAGACCCAGTACTTC.

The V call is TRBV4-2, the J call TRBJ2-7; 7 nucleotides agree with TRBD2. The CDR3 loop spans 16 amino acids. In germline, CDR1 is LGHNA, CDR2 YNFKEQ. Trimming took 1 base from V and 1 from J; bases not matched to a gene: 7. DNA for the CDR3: TGTGCCAGCAGCCAAGCCGGGACTACCAAGTCCTACGAGCAGTACTTC. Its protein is CASSQAGTTKSYEQYF.

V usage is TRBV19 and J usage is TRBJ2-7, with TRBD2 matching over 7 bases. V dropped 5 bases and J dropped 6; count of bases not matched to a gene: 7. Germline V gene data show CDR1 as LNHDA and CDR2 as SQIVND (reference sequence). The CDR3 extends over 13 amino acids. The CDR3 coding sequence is TGTGCCAGTAGTTATACGGGGGGTGCCGAGCAGTACTTC. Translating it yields CASSYTGGAEQYF.

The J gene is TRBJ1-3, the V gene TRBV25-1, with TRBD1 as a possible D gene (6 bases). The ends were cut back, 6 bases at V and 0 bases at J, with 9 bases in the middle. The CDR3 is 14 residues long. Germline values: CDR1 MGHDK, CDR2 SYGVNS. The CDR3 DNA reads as TGTGCCAGCAGCAGGACAGCCTCTGGAAACACCATATATTTT. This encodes CASSRTASGNTIYF.

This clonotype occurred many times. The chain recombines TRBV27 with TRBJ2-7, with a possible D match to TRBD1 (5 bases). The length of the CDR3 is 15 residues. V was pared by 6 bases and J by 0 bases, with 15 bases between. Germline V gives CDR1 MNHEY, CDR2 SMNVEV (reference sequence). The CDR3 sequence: CASSQGVGFSYEQYF. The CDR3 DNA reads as TGTGCCAGCAGCCAAGGGGTCGGCTTCTCCTACGAGCAGTACTTC.

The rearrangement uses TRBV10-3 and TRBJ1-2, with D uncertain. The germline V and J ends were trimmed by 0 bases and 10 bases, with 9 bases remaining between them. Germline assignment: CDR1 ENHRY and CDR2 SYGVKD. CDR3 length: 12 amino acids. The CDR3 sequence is CAISESRRDYTF. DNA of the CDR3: TGTGCCATCAGTGAGTCGCGGAGGGACTACACCTTC.

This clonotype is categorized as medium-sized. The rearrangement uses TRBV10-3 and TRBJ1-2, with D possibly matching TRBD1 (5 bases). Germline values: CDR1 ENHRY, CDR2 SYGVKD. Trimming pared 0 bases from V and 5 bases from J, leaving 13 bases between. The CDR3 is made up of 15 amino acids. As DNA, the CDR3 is TGTGCCATCAGTGAGTCGGCGGGGGTTGGGTATGGCTACACCTTC. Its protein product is CAISESAGVGYGYTF.

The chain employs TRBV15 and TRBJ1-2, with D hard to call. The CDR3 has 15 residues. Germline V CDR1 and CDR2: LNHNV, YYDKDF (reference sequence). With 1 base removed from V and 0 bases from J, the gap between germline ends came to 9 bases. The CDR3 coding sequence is TGTGCCACCAGCAGAGCAGCACAAGCTAACTATGGCTACACCTTC. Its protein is CATSRAAQANYGYTF. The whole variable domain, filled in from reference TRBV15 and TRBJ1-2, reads DAMVIQNPRYQVTQFGKPVTLSCSQTLNHNVMYWYQQKSSQAPKLLFHYYDKDFNNEADTPDNFQSRRPNTSFCFLDIRSPGLGDTAMYLCATSRAAQANYGYTFGSGTRLTVV.

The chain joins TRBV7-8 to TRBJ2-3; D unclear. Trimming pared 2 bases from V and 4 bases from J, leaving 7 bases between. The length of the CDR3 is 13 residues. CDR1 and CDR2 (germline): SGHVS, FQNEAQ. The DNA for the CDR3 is TGTGCCAGCAGCTTAAGATTGGCAGATACGCAGTATTTT. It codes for CASSLRLADTQYF.

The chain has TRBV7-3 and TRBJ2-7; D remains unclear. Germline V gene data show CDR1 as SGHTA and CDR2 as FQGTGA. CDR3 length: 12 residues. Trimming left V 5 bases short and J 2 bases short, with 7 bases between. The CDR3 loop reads CASSLTTYEQYF. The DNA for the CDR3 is TGTGCCAGCAGCCTCACCACCTACGAGCAGTACTTC.

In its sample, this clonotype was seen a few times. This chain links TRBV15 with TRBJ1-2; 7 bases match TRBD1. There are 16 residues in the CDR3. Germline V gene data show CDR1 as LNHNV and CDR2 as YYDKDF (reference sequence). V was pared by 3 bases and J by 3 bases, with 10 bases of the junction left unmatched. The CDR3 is CATSSSRGFADYGYTF. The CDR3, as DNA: TGTGCCACCAGCAGCTCCAGGGGGTTCGCCGACTATGGCTACACCTTC.

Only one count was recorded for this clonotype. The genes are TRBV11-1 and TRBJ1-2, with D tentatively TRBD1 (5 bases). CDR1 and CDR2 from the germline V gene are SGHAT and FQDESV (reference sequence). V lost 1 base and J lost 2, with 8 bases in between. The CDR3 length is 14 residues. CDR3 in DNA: TGTGCCAGCAGCTTAGGTTCAGGGAACTATGGCTACACCTTC. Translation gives CASSLGSGNYGYTF. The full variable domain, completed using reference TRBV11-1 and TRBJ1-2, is EAEVAQSPRYKITEKSQAVAFWCDPISGHATLYWYRQILGQGPELLVQFQDESVVDDSQLPKDRFSAERLKGVDSTLKIQPAELGDSAMYLCASSLGSGNYGYTFGSGTRLTVV.

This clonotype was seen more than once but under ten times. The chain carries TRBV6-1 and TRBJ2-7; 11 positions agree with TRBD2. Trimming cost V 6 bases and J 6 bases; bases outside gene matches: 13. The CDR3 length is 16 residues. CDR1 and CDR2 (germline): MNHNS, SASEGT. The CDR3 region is CASSPTSGIGRGEQYF. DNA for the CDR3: TGTGCCAGCAGCCCGACTAGCGGGATAGGTAGGGGCGAGCAGTACTTC.

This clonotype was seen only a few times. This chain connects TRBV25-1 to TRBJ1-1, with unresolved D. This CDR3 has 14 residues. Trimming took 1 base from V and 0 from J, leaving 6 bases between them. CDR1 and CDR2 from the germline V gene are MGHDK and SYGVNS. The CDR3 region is CASSESALNTEAFF. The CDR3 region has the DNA TGTGCCAGCAGTGAATCTGCCCTGAACACTGAAGCTTTCTTT.